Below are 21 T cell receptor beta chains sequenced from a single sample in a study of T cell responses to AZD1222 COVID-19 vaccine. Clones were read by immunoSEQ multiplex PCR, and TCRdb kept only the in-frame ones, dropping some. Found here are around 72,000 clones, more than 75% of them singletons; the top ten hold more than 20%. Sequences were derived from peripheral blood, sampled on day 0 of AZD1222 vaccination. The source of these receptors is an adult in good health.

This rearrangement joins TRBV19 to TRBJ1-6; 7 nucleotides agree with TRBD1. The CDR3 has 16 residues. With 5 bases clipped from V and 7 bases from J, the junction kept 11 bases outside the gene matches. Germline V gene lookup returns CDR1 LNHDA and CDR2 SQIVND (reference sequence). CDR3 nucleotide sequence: TGTGCCAGTAGTCCGACCCGACAGGGCCTAAATTCACCCCTCCACTTT. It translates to CASSPTRQGLNSPLHF.

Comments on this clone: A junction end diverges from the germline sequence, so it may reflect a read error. The CDR3 region has the DNA TGTGCCAGCAGCCACGGGGGGGGGCGCACCGATACGCAGTATTTT. Protein product: CASSHGGGRTDTQYF. The rearrangement uses TRBV5-4 and TRBJ2-3; 8 nucleotides match TRBD2. The CDR3 is made up of 15 amino acids. Per germline, CDR1 SGHNT and CDR2 YYREEE (reference sequence).

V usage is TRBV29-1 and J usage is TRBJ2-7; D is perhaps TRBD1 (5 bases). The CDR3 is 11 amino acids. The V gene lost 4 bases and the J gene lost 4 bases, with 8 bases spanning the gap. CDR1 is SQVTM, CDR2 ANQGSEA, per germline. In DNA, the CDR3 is TGCAGCGTTGGAAGGGGATACGAGCAGTACTTC. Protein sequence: CSVGRGYEQYF.

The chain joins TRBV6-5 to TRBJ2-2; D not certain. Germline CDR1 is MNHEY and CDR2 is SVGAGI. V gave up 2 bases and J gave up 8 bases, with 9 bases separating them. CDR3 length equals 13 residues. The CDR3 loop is CASSYQQYGELFF. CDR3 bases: TGTGCCAGCAGTTACCAGCAATATGGGGAGCTGTTTTTT.

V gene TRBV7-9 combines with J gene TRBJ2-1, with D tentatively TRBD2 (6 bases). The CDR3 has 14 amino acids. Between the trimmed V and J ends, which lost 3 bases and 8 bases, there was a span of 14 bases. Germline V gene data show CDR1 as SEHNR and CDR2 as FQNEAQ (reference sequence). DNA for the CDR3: TGTGCCAGCAGCTTTTCGTCTACGGGAGATGAGCAGTTCTTC. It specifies CASSFSSTGDEQFF. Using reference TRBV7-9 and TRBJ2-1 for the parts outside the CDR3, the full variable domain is DTGVSQNPRHKITKRGQNVTFRCDPISEHNRLYWYRQTLGQGPEFLTYFQNEAQLEKSRLLSDRFSAERPKGSFSTLEIQRTEQGDSAMYLCASSFSSTGDEQFFGPGTRLTVL.

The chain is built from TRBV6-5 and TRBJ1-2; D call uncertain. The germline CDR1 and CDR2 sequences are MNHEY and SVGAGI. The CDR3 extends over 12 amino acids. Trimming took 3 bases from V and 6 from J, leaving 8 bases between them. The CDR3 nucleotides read TGTGCCAGCAGTTATTCAGGAGATGGCTACACCTTC. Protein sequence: CASSYSGDGYTF.

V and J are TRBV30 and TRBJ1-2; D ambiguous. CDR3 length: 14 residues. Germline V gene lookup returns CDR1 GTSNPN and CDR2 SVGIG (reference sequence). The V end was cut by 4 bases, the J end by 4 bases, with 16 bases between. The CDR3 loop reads CAWTGGWSTYGYTF. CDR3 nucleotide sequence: TGTGCCTGGACTGGAGGTTGGTCGACCTATGGCTACACCTTC.

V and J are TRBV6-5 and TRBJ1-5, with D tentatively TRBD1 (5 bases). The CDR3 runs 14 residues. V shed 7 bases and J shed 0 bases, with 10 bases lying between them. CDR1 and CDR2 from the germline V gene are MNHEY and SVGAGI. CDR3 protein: CASKQDYSNQPQHF. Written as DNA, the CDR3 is TGTGCCAGCAAACAGGACTATAGCAATCAGCCCCAGCATTTT.

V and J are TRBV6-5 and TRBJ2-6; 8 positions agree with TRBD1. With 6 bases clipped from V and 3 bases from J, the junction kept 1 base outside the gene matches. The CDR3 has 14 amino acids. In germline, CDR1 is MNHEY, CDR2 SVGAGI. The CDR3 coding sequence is TGTGCCAGCAGAGACAGGGGTGGGGCCAACGTCCTGACTTTC. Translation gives CASRDRGGANVLTF.

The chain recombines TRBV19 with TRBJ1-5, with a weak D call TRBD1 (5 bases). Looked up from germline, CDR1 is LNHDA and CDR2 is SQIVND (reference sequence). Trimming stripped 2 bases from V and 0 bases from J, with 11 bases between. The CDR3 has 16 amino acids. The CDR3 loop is CASSISTVYSNQPQHF. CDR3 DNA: TGTGCCAGTAGTATATCGACAGTATATAGCAATCAGCCCCAGCATTTT.

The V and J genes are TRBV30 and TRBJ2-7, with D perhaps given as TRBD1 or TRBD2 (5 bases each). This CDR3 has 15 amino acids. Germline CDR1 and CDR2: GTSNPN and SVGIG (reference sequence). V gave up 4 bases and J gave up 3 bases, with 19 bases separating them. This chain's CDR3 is CAWMAPRDGDYEQYF. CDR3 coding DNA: TGTGCCTGGATGGCCCCAAGGGACGGCGACTACGAGCAGTACTTC. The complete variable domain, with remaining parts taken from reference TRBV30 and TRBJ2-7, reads SQTIHQWPATLVQPVGSPLSLECTVEGTSNPNLYWYRQAAGRGLQLLFYSVGIGQISSEVPQNLSASRPQDRQFILSSKKLLLSDSGFYLCAWMAPRDGDYEQYFGPGTRLTVT.

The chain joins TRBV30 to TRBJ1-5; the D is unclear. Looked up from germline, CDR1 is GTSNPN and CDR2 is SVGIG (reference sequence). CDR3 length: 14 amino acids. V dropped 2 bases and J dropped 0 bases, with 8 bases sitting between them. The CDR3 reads CAWSRHNSNQPQHF. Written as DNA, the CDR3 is TGTGCCTGGAGTAGACACAATAGCAATCAGCCCCAGCATTTT.

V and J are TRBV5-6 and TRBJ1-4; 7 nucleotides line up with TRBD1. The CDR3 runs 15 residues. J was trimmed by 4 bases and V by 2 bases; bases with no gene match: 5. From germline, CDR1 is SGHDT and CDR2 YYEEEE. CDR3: CASSFPGQLNEKLFF. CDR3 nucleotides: TGTGCCAGCAGCTTCCCGGGACAGCTTAATGAAAAACTGTTTTTT.

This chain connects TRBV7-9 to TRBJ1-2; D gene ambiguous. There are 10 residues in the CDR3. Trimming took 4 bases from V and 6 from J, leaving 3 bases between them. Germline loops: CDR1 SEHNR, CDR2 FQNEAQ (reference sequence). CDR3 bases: TGTGCCAGCAGCTCCCATGGCTACACCTTC. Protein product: CASSSHGYTF.

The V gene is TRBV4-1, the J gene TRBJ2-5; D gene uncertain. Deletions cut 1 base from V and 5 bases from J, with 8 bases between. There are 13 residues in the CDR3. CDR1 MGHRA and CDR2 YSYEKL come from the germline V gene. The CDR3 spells CASSQGGWETQYF. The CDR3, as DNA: TGCGCCAGCAGCCAAGGGGGTTGGGAGACCCAGTACTTC.

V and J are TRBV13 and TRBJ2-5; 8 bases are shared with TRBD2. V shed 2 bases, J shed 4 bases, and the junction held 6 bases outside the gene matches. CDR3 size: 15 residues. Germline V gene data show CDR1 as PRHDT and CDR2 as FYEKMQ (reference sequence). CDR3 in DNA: TGTGCCAGCAGCTTAACTAGCGGTGCCCGAGAGACCCAGTACTTC. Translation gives CASSLTSGARETQYF.

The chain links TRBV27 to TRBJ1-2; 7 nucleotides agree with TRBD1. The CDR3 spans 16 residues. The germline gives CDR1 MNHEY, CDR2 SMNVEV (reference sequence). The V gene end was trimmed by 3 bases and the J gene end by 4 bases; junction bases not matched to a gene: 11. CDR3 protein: CASSFWAGGLRYGYTF. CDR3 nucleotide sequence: TGTGCCAGCAGTTTTTGGGCAGGGGGGCTCCGCTATGGCTACACCTTC.

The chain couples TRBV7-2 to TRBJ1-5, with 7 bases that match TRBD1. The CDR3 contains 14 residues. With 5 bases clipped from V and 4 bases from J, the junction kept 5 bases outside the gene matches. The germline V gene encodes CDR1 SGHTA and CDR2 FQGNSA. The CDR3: CASSPGTANQPQHF. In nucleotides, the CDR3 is TGTGCCAGCAGCCCAGGGACAGCTAATCAGCCCCAGCATTTT.

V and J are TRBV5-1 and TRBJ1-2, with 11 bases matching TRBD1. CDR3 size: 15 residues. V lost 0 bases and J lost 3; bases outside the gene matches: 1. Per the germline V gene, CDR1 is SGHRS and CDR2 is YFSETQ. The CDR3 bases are TGCGCCAGCAGCTTGGGGACAGGGGGCGACTATGGCTACACCTTC. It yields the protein CASSLGTGGDYGYTF.

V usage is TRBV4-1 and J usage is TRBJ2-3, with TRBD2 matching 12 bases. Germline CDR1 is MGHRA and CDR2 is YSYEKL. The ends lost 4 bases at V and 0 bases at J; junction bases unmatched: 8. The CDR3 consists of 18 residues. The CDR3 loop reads CASSPGASGGVSTDTQYF. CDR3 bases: TGCGCCAGCAGCCCAGGGGCTAGCGGGGGGGTAAGCACAGATACGCAGTATTTT.

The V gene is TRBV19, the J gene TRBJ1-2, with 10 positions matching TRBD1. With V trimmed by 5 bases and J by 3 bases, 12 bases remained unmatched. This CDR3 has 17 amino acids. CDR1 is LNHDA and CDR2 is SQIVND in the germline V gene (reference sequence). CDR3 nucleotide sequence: TGTGCCAGTAGTCCCGCCACCACCGGGACAGGGGACTATGGCTACACCTTC. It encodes CASSPATTGTGDYGYTF.